This T cell receptor beta chain was observed in a study of CD8 T cells in Susac syndrome. Study-wide findings and caveats: As the study acknowledged, the number of individuals in its TCR sequencing and HLA analysis was relatively small.

Sequencing of TCR beta was performed on blood CD8+ and CD4+ T cells. Isolation of CD8+ and CD4+ T cells was performed negatively, whereas enrichment of TEMRA cells was done by FACS. Concerning this clonotype: What it binds is unknown.

The RNA, roughly 0.5 to 1 ug, was put through reverse transcription using random hexamers. The method of amplification for TCR beta CDR3 was immunoSEQ multiplex PCR, covering 54 Vbeta and 13 Jbeta. TCRdb reanalysed the immunoSEQ multiplex PCR reads using MiXCR and keeps one entry per CDR3 protein. Of about 130,000 distinct CDR3 sequences listed, 95% are singletons. The V gene's germline CDR1 is SGHDN and CDR2 FVKESK. With 4 bases removed from V and 2 bases from J, the gap between germline ends came to 15 bases. The CDR3 extends over 15 amino acids. The sample was CD8+ T cells from PBMCs. This TCR derives from a human donor with Susac syndrome. The chain links TRBV14 to TRBJ2-7; no clear D. The CDR3 here is CASSRAGSYTYEQYF. Written as DNA, the CDR3 is TGTGCCAGCAGCCGCGCCGGGTCCTACACCTACGAGCAGTACTTC.